The clone carrying this T cell receptor (beta chain) was observed a few times. The data were taken from a study of long-term antiretroviral therapy in people with HIV. Survey-level resolution applied to immunoSEQ assay v3.0. Assay: immunoSEQ multiplex PCR; the TCRdb copy retains only in-frame clones and omits some. The sample has approximately 17,000 clones; just under 80% are singletons. This sequence was found in a woman in her thirties or forties with HIV. The material sequenced was unsorted PBMCs, taken approximately 3.4 years after starting antiretroviral therapy.

As DNA, the CDR3 is TGTGCCATCAACCAGGGTTCTGGCAATGAGCAGTTCTTC. Translating it yields CAINQGSGNEQFF. The V and J genes are TRBV10-3 and TRBJ2-1; possible D gene TRBD1, 5 bases. Trimming left V 7 bases short and J 6 bases short, with 13 bases between. Germline lookup yields CDR1 ENHRY and CDR2 SYGVKD. The CDR3 length is 13 residues.